The rows below give T cell receptor beta chains drawn from one sample of a study of blood T cell repertoires in COVID-19. The table came from immunoSEQ multiplex PCR; TCRdb's copy has only in-frame clones and leaves some out. The sample consists of about 170,000 clones, about 93% of them appearing once. The sequenced sample was peripheral blood. The receptors derive from a woman in her fifties or sixties with acute or convalescent COVID-19. CDR3s include the opening cysteine and the closing phenylalanine or tryptophan. The D gene is left open where the match is weak. Clone size is not always given. Where it is, it says once, few, many or a class for expanded clones.

clone size	D gene	V gene	J gene	CDR3 DNA	CDR3 protein
-	-	TRBV4-1	TRBJ2-7	TGCGCCAGCAGCCAAGCAAGCGGTTTGTGGACTACTCATTACGAGCAGTACTTC	CASSQASGLWTTHYEQYF
-	-	TRBV28	TRBJ2-5	TGTGCCAGCAGTTATGGGGGCAGAGAGACCCAGTACTTC	CASSYGGRETQYF
-	-	TRBV5-4	TRBJ1-6	TGTGCCAGCAGCTTGGAATTCAGGAATTCACCCCTCCACTTT	CASSLEFRNSPLHF
-	-	TRBV19	TRBJ2-1	TGTGCCAGCGCCGATACACGGGTCTACAATGAGCAGTTCTTC	CASADTRVYNEQFF
-	-	TRBV6-1	TRBJ1-5	TGTGCCAGCAGTGAAGTGTCCCGTAGTCAGCCCCAGCATTTT	CASSEVSRSQPQHF
once	-	TRBV2	TRBJ1-3	TGTGCCAGCAGTATCTACAGGAACACCATATATTTT	CASSIYRNTIYF
once	TRBD1	TRBV5-8	TRBJ1-3	TGTGCCAGCAGCTCCGGGACAGACTCTGGAAACACCATATATTTT	CASSSGTDSGNTIYF
-	-	TRBV9	TRBJ1-1	TGTGCCAGCAGCGTAGGGGTGGCGGGGAACACTGAAGCTTTCTTT	CASSVGVAGNTEAFF
-	TRBD1	TRBV6-5	TRBJ2-1	TGTGCCAGCAGTTACGGACAGGGCTCCTACAATGAGCAGTTCTTC	CASSYGQGSYNEQFF
-	TRBD2	TRBV7-6	TRBJ2-1	TGTGCCAGCAGCTTAACGCTAGCGGGAGACCACAATGAGCAGTTCTTC	CASSLTLAGDHNEQFF
-	-	TRBV4-1	TRBJ1-3	TGCGCCAGCAGCCAAGATTTGAGCTCTGGAAACACCATATATTTT	CASSQDLSSGNTIYF
once	-	TRBV12-3/TRBV12-4	TRBJ1-5	TGTGCCAGCAGTTTGGAGGGTCAGCCCCAGCATTTT	CASSLEGQPQHF
-	TRBD1	TRBV7-9	TRBJ1-2	TGTGCCAGCAGCTCCACCTCGGGACAGGGAGTCCATGGCTACACCTTC	CASSSTSGQGVHGYTF
-	-	TRBV10-2	TRBJ2-1	TGCGCCAGCAGCGACAGTTCCTACAATGAGCAGTTCTTC	CASSDSSYNEQFF
-	TRBD1	TRBV7-9	TRBJ1-2	TGTGCCAGCAGCTCCACAGGGGCGTACGGCTACACCTTC	CASSSTGAYGYTF
-	-	TRBV6-5	TRBJ2-5	TGTGCCAGCAGTCCCGGGGAAGCGGTGAAGACCCAGTACTTC	CASSPGEAVKTQYF
-	-	TRBV19	TRBJ1-1	TGTGCCAGTGTTATGAACACTGAAGCTTTCTTT	CASVMNTEAFF
-	TRBD1	TRBV30	TRBJ1-1	TGTGCCTGGAGCACAGGGGGCGAGACTGAAGCTTTCTTT	CAWSTGGETEAFF
-	TRBD2	TRBV5-1	TRBJ2-5	TGCGCCAGCACTTCGGGGGGGAATGTCCAAGAGACCCAGTACTTC	CASTSGGNVQETQYF
once	TRBD2	TRBV2	TRBJ2-1	TGTGCCAGCATTCCGACTAGCGGGGGGGCCTATGAGCAGTTCTTC	CASIPTSGGAYEQFF
-	TRBD1	TRBV7-9	TRBJ2-1	TGTGCCAGCAGCTCCTACAGGGGCTATGAGCAGTTCTTC	CASSSYRGYEQFF
-	-	TRBV10-3	TRBJ1-4	TGTGCCATCCCGGCCACAGGTGAAAAAGGTGAAAAACTGTTTTTT	CAIPATGEKGEKLFF
-	-	TRBV3-1/TRBV3-2	TRBJ1-4	TGTGCCAGCAGCCAAGAACGAGGGCGGAATGAAAAACTGTTTTTT	CASSQERGRNEKLFF
few	TRBD1	TRBV4-1	TRBJ1-1	TGCGCCAGCAGCCAGGCCTACAGGGGTCGGTCTGAAGCTTTCTTT	CASSQAYRGRSEAFF
-	TRBD1	TRBV19	TRBJ2-3	TGTGCCAGTAGTTCGGGACAGGGATTCACAGATACGCAGTATTTT	CASSSGQGFTDTQYF
-	-	TRBV5-6	TRBJ2-7	TGTGCCAGCAGCTTAACAGGGCAGTACGAGCAGTACTTC	CASSLTGQYEQYF
-	TRBD1	TRBV6-6	TRBJ1-5	TGTGCCAGCAGTTTAACAGGGGGGAATCAGCCCCAGCATTTT	CASSLTGGNQPQHF
-	TRBD1	TRBV7-6	TRBJ2-7	TGTGCCAGCAGCTCACGACAGGGGGGGTTCGAGCAGTACTTC	CASSSRQGGFEQYF
-	-	TRBV5-1	TRBJ2-5	TGCGCCAGCAGCTACTTCCGGGACTCGCAAGAGACCCAGTACTTC	CASSYFRDSQETQYF
-	-	TRBV7-9	TRBJ1-3	TGTGCCAGCAGCTTAGACAGGCCAATCGGTGGAAACACCATATATTTT	CASSLDRPIGGNTIYF
-	-	TRBV6-1	TRBJ2-3	TGTGCCAGCAGAGAAACAGGGTTCATGGTAGATACGCAGTATTTT	CASRETGFMVDTQYF
once	TRBD1	TRBV25-1	TRBJ1-5	TGTGCCAGCAGTGAAGCCGGGACAGGGAATCAGCCCCAGCATTTT	CASSEAGTGNQPQHF
-	-	TRBV2	TRBJ1-5	TGTGCCAGCAGTGAAGTGGCCGCGGGAAATCAGCCCCAGCATTTT	CASSEVAAGNQPQHF
-	-	TRBV2	TRBJ1-3	TGTGCCAGCAGTGAGCGCCGGTTCTCTGGAAACACCATATATTTT	CASSERRFSGNTIYF
-	-	TRBV20-1	TRBJ2-7	TGCAGTGCTAGTCGGCAGGGCACCGAGCAGTACTTC	CSASRQGTEQYF
-	TRBD1	TRBV10-1	TRBJ2-2	TGCGCCAGCAGTCGACAGGGTTTAACCGGGGAGCTGTTTTTT	CASSRQGLTGELFF
-	-	TRBV7-9	TRBJ2-1	TGTGCCAGCAGCCCCAGGGATAAAGCCCCCAATGAGCAGTTCTTC	CASSPRDKAPNEQFF
-	-	TRBV28	TRBJ2-7	TGTGCCAGCAGGCGGGGATTCTACGAGCAGTACTTC	CASRRGFYEQYF
-	TRBD2	TRBV18	TRBJ2-1	TGTGCCAGCTCACAGCGGGGGAGTGAGCAGTTCTTC	CASSQRGSEQFF
-	-	TRBV19	TRBJ2-1	TGTGCCAGTAGTATAGGTGACAAAAGAACCTTCTACAATGAGCAGTTCTTC	CASSIGDKRTFYNEQFF
-	TRBD1	TRBV27	TRBJ1-1	TGTGCCAGCAGGAACTCACAGGGGGAAGGAGCTTTCTTT	CASRNSQGEGAFF
-	-	TRBV5-1	TRBJ1-1	TGCGCCAGCAGCTTGACGGTGGGGCACACTGAAGCTTTCTTT	CASSLTVGHTEAFF